Shown below are 21 T cell receptor beta chains from a single sample sequenced in a study of blood T cell repertoires in COVID-19. Sequencing used immunoSEQ multiplex PCR; TCRdb keeps in-frame clones, though not all of them. The table includes some 120,000 clones, almost 80% detected once. The source material was peripheral blood. The source is a human donor in a cohort sampled during active COVID-19.

The chain uses TRBV4-1 and TRBJ2-3; TRBD1 is a possible D gene (6 bases). Germline V gene data show CDR1 as MGHRA and CDR2 as YSYEKL. This CDR3 contains 17 residues. V gave up 1 base and J gave up 5 bases, with 19 bases separating them. The CDR3, as DNA: TGCGCCAGCAGCCAAGGCTTCGGGACACCACCCGAAGATACGCAGTATTTT. This translates into CASSQGFGTPPEDTQYF.

This clone was counted a few times. The chain is built from TRBV7-3 and TRBJ2-3; D may be TRBD2 (6 bases). Germline V lookup: CDR1 SGHTA, CDR2 FQGTGA. V shed 8 bases and J shed 4 bases, with 10 bases lying between them. CDR3 length: 12 amino acids. Written as DNA, the CDR3 is TGTGCCAGCTCCCGGGACTCAGATACGCAGTATTTT. Translated, it gives CASSRDSDTQYF.

The chain uses TRBV19 and TRBJ1-2; D may be TRBD1 (6 bases). The germline gives CDR1 LNHDA, CDR2 SQIVND (reference sequence). CDR3 length: 13 amino acids. V lost 0 bases, J lost 8 bases, and 10 bases lay in between. The CDR3 sequence: CASSIEAGDGYTF. In DNA form, the CDR3 reads TGTGCCAGTAGTATAGAAGCAGGGGACGGCTACACCTTC.

This clone was detected only once. V gene TRBV27 combines with J gene TRBJ1-6; TRBD1 is a possible D gene (6 bases). The CDR3 runs 15 residues. V shed 1 base and J shed 8 bases, with 12 bases lying between them. Germline V gene data show CDR1 as MNHEY and CDR2 as SMNVEV (reference sequence). DNA for the CDR3: TGTGCCAGCAGTTTATTGGGGGGGCTGGATTCACCCCTCCACTTT. Translation gives CASSLLGGLDSPLHF.

A few counts support this clone. The chain has TRBV28 and TRBJ2-1; the D gene is possibly TRBD1 (6 bases). The CDR3 is made up of 16 amino acids. Germline lookup yields CDR1 MDHEN and CDR2 SYDVKM. Between the trimmed V and J ends, which lost 6 bases and 7 bases, there was a span of 22 bases. CDR3 amino acids: CASSFNGGRQGNEQFF. The CDR3 DNA reads as TGTGCCAGCAGCTTTAATGGTGGGCGCCAGGGGAATGAGCAGTTCTTC. Combining the CDR3 with reference TRBV28 and TRBJ2-1 gives the whole variable domain DVKVTQSSRYLVKRTGEKVFLECVQDMDHENMFWYRQDPGLGLRLIYFSYDVKMKEKGDIPEGYSVSREKKERFSLILESASTNQTSMYLCASSFNGGRQGNEQFFGPGTRLTVL.

This sequence joins TRBV19 and TRBJ2-1; weak D call: TRBD2 (6 bases). The CDR3 consists of 19 residues. Trimming shortened V by 5 bases and J by 0 bases, and 23 bases separated the two germline ends. Germline V gene sequence: CDR1 LNHDA, CDR2 SQIVND (reference sequence). The CDR3 sequence: CASSARSGSSQTSYNEQFF. CDR3 in DNA: TGTGCCAGTAGTGCCAGGAGCGGGTCTTCTCAAACCTCCTACAATGAGCAGTTCTTC. The full variable domain, completed using reference TRBV19 and TRBJ2-1, is DGGITQSPKYLFRKEGQNVTLSCEQNLNHDAMYWYRQDPGQGLRLIYYSQIVNDFQKGDIAEGYSVSREKKESFPLTVTSAQKNPTAFYLCASSARSGSSQTSYNEQFFGPGTRLTVL.

The chain couples TRBV7-3 to TRBJ2-3; TRBD2 aligns across 9 bases. This CDR3 is built from 13 residues. The V and J ends lost 2 bases and 10 bases, in that order; junction bases with no gene match: 4. Germline values: CDR1 SGHTA, CDR2 FQGTGA. The CDR3 here is CASSLLTSGPQYF. The CDR3 DNA is TGTGCCAGCAGCTTACTCACTAGCGGGCCGCAGTATTTT.

The chain uses TRBV7-2 and TRBJ2-3; 11 nucleotides line up with TRBD2. Germline-derived CDR1 and CDR2 are SGHTA and FQGNSA. The CDR3 runs to 15 residues. With V trimmed by 5 bases and J by 6 bases, 7 bases remained unmatched. Here the CDR3 DNA reads TGTGCCAGCAGCCCCATAGCGGGAGGGGGGGATACGCAGTATTTT. This encodes CASSPIAGGGDTQYF.

This clone showed up just a few times. The chain carries TRBV9 and TRBJ2-5; 8 bases match TRBD2. Germline CDR1 SGDLS, CDR2 YYNGEE. The CDR3 is 13 residues long. The junction had 4 bases not matched to a gene; V was cut back by 4 bases and J by 5 bases. CDR3 bases: TGTGCCAGCAGCTCAACGGGGGGGGAGACCCAGTACTTC. It specifies CASSSTGGETQYF.

The chain employs TRBV3-1 (or the pseudogene TRBV3-2) and TRBJ2-4; the D is unclear. V shed 0 bases and J shed 9 bases, with 6 bases lying between them. The CDR3 contains 12 residues. Germline values: CDR1 LGHDT, CDR2 YNNKEL (reference sequence). This CDR3 reads CASSQDIGIQYF. CDR3 in DNA: TGTGCCAGCAGCCAAGATATCGGCATTCAGTACTTC.

The chain has TRBV28 and TRBJ2-3; D unresolved. The V gene's germline CDR1 is MDHEN and CDR2 SYDVKM. Trimming removed 7 bases at V and 0 bases at J, with 17 bases between. CDR3 length: 16 amino acids. CDR3 bases: TGTGCCAGCAATCCGCGCGGTTTAGCTAGCACAGATACGCAGTATTTT. Protein product: CASNPRGLASTDTQYF.

The chain couples TRBV29-1 to TRBJ2-1; 11 positions match TRBD2. Germline CDR1 reads SQVTM; CDR2 reads ANQGSEA. The length of the CDR3 is 13 residues. J gave up 7 bases and V 7 bases, and 6 bases lay outside the gene matches. The CDR3 region is CSAVAGGRNEQFF. CDR3 bases: TGCAGCGCTGTAGCGGGGGGGCGGAATGAGCAGTTCTTC.

This chain connects TRBV7-9 to TRBJ1-2; a possible D gene is TRBD1 (5 bases). The CDR3 extends over 13 amino acids. Germline V gene data show CDR1 as SEHNR and CDR2 as FQNEAQ (reference sequence). Trimming removed 5 bases at V and 6 bases at J, with 13 bases between. DNA for the CDR3: TGTGCCAGCAGCACGGGGAGGGGCCATGGCTACACCTTC. Amino acid sequence: CASSTGRGHGYTF.

The sample holds one count of this clone. Additional DNA sequences in this sample encode the identical CDR3. This sequence joins TRBV5-6 and TRBJ2-7; D is possibly TRBD1 (6 bases). V was clipped by 0 bases and J by 4 bases, with 8 bases between them. This CDR3 region has 13 residues. Germline CDR1 and CDR2: SGHDT and YYEEEE. This CDR3 is CASSLGQVYEQYF. The CDR3 bases are TGTGCCAGCAGCTTGGGACAGGTTTACGAGCAGTACTTC.

V and J are TRBV25-1 and TRBJ1-4; D unresolved. Germline V gene data show CDR1 as MGHDK and CDR2 as SYGVNS. V was cut by 7 bases and J by 5 bases, with 23 bases left in between. This CDR3 has 17 amino acids. The CDR3 reads CASTSAIIPGTNEKLFF. The CDR3 DNA is TGTGCCAGCACGTCCGCTATCATCCCGGGTACAAATGAAAAACTGTTTTTT.

The chain uses TRBV19 and TRBJ2-7; 10 nucleotides match TRBD2. The CDR3 loop spans 15 amino acids. V gave up 3 bases and J gave up 7 bases; unmatched junction bases: 9. Germline V gene sequence: CDR1 LNHDA, CDR2 SQIVND (reference sequence). The chain's CDR3 is CASSIPGTSVGEQYF. CDR3 coding DNA: TGTGCCAGTAGTATCCCCGGGACTAGCGTGGGGGAGCAGTACTTC.

The chain has TRBV18 and TRBJ1-5; D ambiguous. Trimming removed 5 bases at V and 4 bases at J, with 9 bases between. CDR3 length equals 13 residues. Germline CDR1 KGHSH, CDR2 LQKENI. The CDR3 sequence is CASSYDKNQPQHF. As DNA, the CDR3 is TGTGCCAGCTCATACGACAAAAATCAGCCCCAGCATTTT.

This chain joins TRBV10-3 and TRBJ1-4; no firm D call. CDR1 ENHRY and CDR2 SYGVKD come from the germline V gene. Between the trimmed V and J ends, which lost 10 bases and 4 bases, there was a span of 16 bases. The CDR3 sequence is 14 residues long. CDR3 coding DNA: TGTGCCACGCAGGCGGCGGGAGGTAATGAAAAACTGTTTTTT. Translation: CATQAAGGNEKLFF.

V and J are TRBV6-2 or TRBV6-3 and TRBJ2-5; possible D gene TRBD2, 5 bases. Per the germline V gene, CDR1 is MNHEY and CDR2 is SVGEGT. The CDR3 spans 13 residues. Between the trimmed V and J ends, which lost 4 bases and 5 bases, there was a span of 11 bases. The CDR3 is CASSFTSRETQYF. The CDR3 nucleotides read TGTGCCAGCAGTTTTACTAGTCGGGAGACCCAGTACTTC.

The rearrangement uses TRBV7-2 and TRBJ1-6; D may be TRBD1 (6 bases). Trimming pared 2 bases from V and 9 bases from J, leaving 14 bases between. Germline-derived CDR1 and CDR2 are SGHTA and FQGNSA. The CDR3 has 15 amino acids. The CDR3 sequence is CASSLFTGTSSPLHF. DNA of the CDR3: TGTGCCAGCAGCTTATTTACAGGGACAAGTTCACCCCTCCACTTT.

CDR3: CASSKRGQDFSGANVLTF. In DNA, the CDR3 is TGTGCCAGCAGCAAAAGAGGACAGGACTTCTCTGGGGCCAACGTCCTGACTTTC. The chain couples TRBV21-1 to TRBJ2-6; TRBD1 reflects the table's D call only, with no check against the DNA. TRBV21-1 is assigned pseudogene status. This CDR3 has 18 amino acids.